The following is a TCR beta chain sequence with its context. TCRdb fed the RT-PCR reads into MiXCR, producing one record per CDR3 protein. The sample shows over 150,000 distinct CDR3 sequences, around 28% of them seen only once. These data come from a study of patients and donors after allogeneic stem cell transplantation. Deletions cut 6 bases from V and 4 bases from J, with 22 bases between. The CDR3 contains 16 residues. CDR1 and CDR2 (germline): DFQATT, SNEGSKA (reference sequence). The sequenced sample was blood, either unsorted or a sorted T cell fraction (not recorded which). The receptor was derived from a human donor who was either an allogeneic HSCT recipient or a stem cell or donor lymphocyte infusion donor (not recorded which). It is not recorded whose cells these are; they may come from a transplant donor. The V call is TRBV20-1, the J call TRBJ1-5; TRBD1 might be the D (6 bases). The CDR3 nucleotides are TGCAGTGCCAAGTCGCGTATACAGGGCCCGAATCAGCCCCAGCATTTT. Protein sequence: CSAKSRIQGPNQPQHF.